The rows below give T cell receptor beta chains drawn from one sample of a study of shared clonotypes between healthy human individuals. Profiled with immunoSEQ multiplex PCR; TCRdb holds only in-frame clones, not every one. The data hold fewer than 1.4 million clones, with about 84% observed a single time. The specimen was memory CD4+ T cells from PBMCs. These receptors were obtained from a young man in good health. Some clones in this sample may be carry-over from other donors' samples. CDR3s include the opening cysteine and the closing phenylalanine or tryptophan. A D gene is named only where the DNA matches it firmly. Where a row states a size, it is once, few, many or the class of an expanded clone; other rows omit it.

16	TRBV6-6	TRBJ1-3	NA	NA	CASSYPQGDSGNTIYF	TGTGCCAGCAGTTACCCCCAGGGTGACTCTGGAAACACCATATATTTT
15	TRBV7-3	TRBJ2-5	NA	TRBD2	CASSPLAGGPETQYF	TGTGCCAGCAGCCCGCTAGCGGGAGGGCCGGAGACCCAGTACTTC
15	TRBV7-3	TRBJ2-1	NA	TRBD2	CASSFTSGRANEQFF	TGTGCCAGCAGCTTTACTAGCGGGAGGGCCAATGAGCAGTTCTTC
13	TRBV28	TRBJ1-1	NA	NA	CASSLGRVAEAFF	TGTGCCAGCAGTTTAGGCAGAGTCGCTGAAGCTTTCTTT
12	TRBV6-6	TRBJ2-7	few	NA	CASSPSGAEQYF	TGTGCCAGCAGCCCCTCGGGGGCAGAGCAGTACTTC
12	TRBV5-6	TRBJ1-1	NA	NA	CASSSLGTEAFF	TGTGCCAGCAGCTCGCTGGGTACTGAAGCTTTCTTT
14	TRBV27	TRBJ2-5	NA	NA	CASSLKSAQETQYF	TGTGCCAGCAGTTTAAAGAGCGCCCAAGAGACCCAGTACTTC
14	TRBV27	TRBJ2-7	NA	TRBD1	CASSRQGQAYEQYF	TGTGCCAGCTCCAGACAGGGGCAAGCCTACGAGCAGTACTTC
11	TRBV4-3	TRBJ2-3	many	NA	CASSQENTQYF	TGCGCCAGCAGCCAAGAGAATACGCAGTATTTT
14	TRBV5-1	TRBJ2-3	NA	NA	CASRDPSGGDTQYF	TGCGCCAGCAGGGATCCCTCCGGGGGAGATACGCAGTATTTT
13	TRBV9	TRBJ1-5	NA	NA	CASSVDTEQPQHF	TGTGCCAGCAGCGTAGACACAGAGCAGCCCCAGCATTTT
15	TRBV7-9	TRBJ2-1	NA	TRBD1	CASSSEGQGNSEQFF	TGTGCCAGCAGCTCTGAGGGACAGGGAAATTCTGAGCAGTTCTTC
16	TRBV9	TRBJ1-4	NA	NA	CASSVGPIGGNEKLFF	TGTGCCAGCAGCGTAGGTCCTATAGGGGGTAATGAAAAACTGTTTTTT
15	TRBV9	TRBJ1-1	few	NA	CASSPRVGYNTEAFF	TGTGCCAGCAGCCCCCGGGTGGGGTATAACACTGAAGCTTTCTTT
15	TRBV28	TRBJ2-1	NA	NA	CASRQGGEGDNEQFF	TGTGCCAGCAGACAAGGCGGGGAGGGGGACAATGAGCAGTTCTTC
13	TRBV5-4	TRBJ2-5	NA	TRBD1	CASSSRTGETQYF	TGTGCCAGCAGCTCAAGGACAGGAGAGACCCAGTACTTC
12	TRBV7-6	TRBJ2-5	few	NA	CASSLNQETQYF	TGTGCCAGCAGCTTAAACCAAGAGACCCAGTACTTC
14	TRBV6-1	TRBJ2-7	NA	TRBD2	CASSLAGGPDEQYF	TGTGCCAGCAGCCTAGCGGGAGGGCCGGACGAGCAGTACTTC
15	TRBV19	TRBJ1-5	NA	NA	CASSIPGTANQPQHF	TGTGCCAGTAGTATCCCAGGGACGGCCAATCAGCCCCAGCATTTT
15	TRBV19	TRBJ2-2	once	TRBD2	CASTRLAGNTGELFF	TGTGCCAGTACCAGACTAGCGGGGAACACCGGGGAGCTGTTTTTT
14	TRBV6-6	TRBJ2-3	NA	NA	CASSYSTGTDTQYF	TGTGCCAGCAGTTACTCGACTGGCACAGATACGCAGTATTTT
14	TRBV2	TRBJ2-5	few	NA	CASSDRGEGLTQYF	TGTGCCAGCAGTGACAGGGGAGAAGGGTTGACCCAGTACTTC
15	TRBV28	TRBJ1-1	NA	NA	CASSLRGIGYTEAFF	TGTGCCAGCAGCTTAAGGGGGATCGGCTACACTGAAGCTTTCTTT
15	TRBV5-1	TRBJ2-1	few	TRBD1	CASSTVPQGENEQFF	TGCGCCAGCAGCACAGTCCCCCAGGGGGAGAATGAGCAGTTCTTC
16	TRBV9	TRBJ1-2	once	NA	CASSVEARTWFYGYTF	TGTGCCAGCAGCGTAGAGGCCCGCACCTGGTTCTATGGCTACACCTTC
13	TRBV6-1	TRBJ2-7	once	NA	CASSVQAAYEQYF	TGTGCCAGCAGTGTACAGGCCGCCTACGAGCAGTACTTC
15	TRBV6-6	TRBJ2-7	NA	NA	CASSYAPDPPYEQYF	TGTGCCAGCAGTTACGCCCCGGACCCCCCATACGAGCAGTACTTC
13	TRBV9	TRBJ2-7	NA	TRBD2	CASSGALAGGQYF	TGTGCCAGCAGCGGGGCCTTAGCGGGAGGGCAGTACTTC
15	TRBV28	TRBJ1-3	NA	NA	CASSFPRSSGNTIYF	TGTGCCAGCAGTTTTCCCCGGAGCTCTGGAAACACCATATATTTT
14	TRBV5-1	TRBJ1-1	many	NA	CASSRNQRNTEAFF	TGCGCCAGCAGCCGAAATCAGAGGAACACTGAAGCTTTCTTT
14	TRBV5-1	TRBJ2-7	NA	NA	CASSFLVEGNEQYF	TGCGCCAGCAGCTTTCTGGTAGAAGGGAACGAGCAGTACTTC
16	TRBV5-1	TRBJ2-1	NA	TRBD1	CASSGRQGVRYNEQFF	TGCGCCAGCAGCGGACGACAGGGGGTCCGCTACAATGAGCAGTTCTTC
16	TRBV5-1	TRBJ2-1	few	TRBD2	CASSLVAGVYGNEQFF	TGCGCCAGCAGCTTGGTGGCGGGAGTCTATGGCAATGAGCAGTTCTTC
16	TRBV30	TRBJ1-5	NA	NA	CAWPDRAAYSNQPQHF	TGTGCCTGGCCCGATAGGGCAGCCTATAGCAATCAGCCCCAGCATTTT
15	TRBV11-2	TRBJ2-1	NA	TRBD1	CASSLGTGGLNEQFF	TGTGCCAGCAGCTTAGGGACAGGGGGTCTCAATGAGCAGTTCTTC
15	TRBV5-1	TRBJ2-2	NA	TRBD1	CASSPGTGGTGELFF	TGCGCCAGCAGTCCCGGGACAGGGGGCACCGGGGAGCTGTTTTTT
18	TRBV7-2	TRBJ1-5	few	NA	CASSLVPRGMSSNQPQHF	TGTGCCAGCAGCTTAGTACCGAGAGGGATGAGCAGCAATCAGCCCCAGCATTTT
13	TRBV5-4	TRBJ2-5	NA	NA	CASSLSGAETQYF	TGTGCCAGCAGCTTGTCAGGGGCAGAGACCCAGTACTTC
15	TRBV28	TRBJ1-5	many	TRBD1	CASSLTGSVSQPQHF	TGTGCCAGCAGTTTGACAGGGTCAGTGTCTCAGCCCCAGCATTTT
14	TRBV5-1	TRBJ2-5	NA	TRBD1	CASSLQGGWETQYF	TGCGCCAGCAGCTTGCAAGGGGGCTGGGAGACCCAGTACTTC
14	TRBV2	TRBJ1-5	once	NA	CASRGGRTREPQHF	TGTGCCAGCAGGGGGGGACGGACGAGGGAGCCCCAGCATTTT
14	TRBV11-3	TRBJ2-7	NA	NA	CASSLGGSLDEQYF	TGTGCCAGCAGCTTAGGAGGGTCTTTGGACGAGCAGTACTTC